The 19 T cell receptor beta chains reported below all come from one sample, sequenced in a study of T cells after yellow fever vaccination. Each CDR3 protein gets one entry after TCRdb re-called the 5' RACE reads with MiXCR. Found here are approximately 300,000 distinct CDR3 sequences, about 10% of them singletons; the top ten hold around 3.2%. The sample in question was CD4+ T cells sorted from PBMCs, obtained 45 days after the yellow fever booster vaccination. The receptors derive from a man younger than 35 who received the YFV17D yellow fever vaccine.

Here the CDR3 DNA reads TGTGCCAGCAGTCTCCCGGGCGTCGCGAACACCGGGGAGCTGTTTTTT. As protein: CASSLPGVANTGELFF. The rearrangement links TRBV5-4 to TRBJ2-2, with D unresolved. Per germline, CDR1 SGHNT and CDR2 YYREEE (reference sequence). Trimming took off 5 bases at V and 0 bases at J, with 14 bases between the two ends. The CDR3 sequence is 16 residues long.

The V call is TRBV6-2 or TRBV6-3, the J call TRBJ2-7; possible D gene TRBD1, 6 bases. Germline CDR1 reads MNHEY; CDR2 reads SVGEGT. Deletions cut 5 bases from V and 1 base from J, with 9 bases between. CDR3 length: 13 residues. CDR3 bases: TGTGCCAGCAGTGATGACAGGTCCTACGAGCAGTACTTC. Its protein is CASSDDRSYEQYF.

This clonotype was seen at least ten times. The V call is TRBV6-5, the J call TRBJ2-2; TRBD1 agrees at 8 bases. V gave up 6 bases and J gave up 4 bases; unmatched junction bases: 4. CDR1 and CDR2 from the germline V gene are MNHEY and SVGAGI. CDR3 length: 14 residues. CDR3 sequence (DNA): TGTGCCAGCAGACAGGGGGATATCACCGGGGAGCTGTTTTTT. Translating gives CASRQGDITGELFF.

This clonotype turned up a few times. The rearrangement joins TRBV4-3 to TRBJ1-2; 8 bases fit TRBD1. Trimming took 1 base from V and 8 from J; bases not matched to a gene: 6. The CDR3 extends over 14 amino acids. The V gene's germline CDR1 is LGHNA and CDR2 YSLEER. The CDR3 DNA reads TGCGCCAGCAGCCAAGGGACAGGGAACCGGGGCTACACCTTC. Translated, it gives CASSQGTGNRGYTF.

This clonotype was counted a few times. CDR3 bases: TGCGCCAGCAGCTTGTTGGAGACAGGGAACTATGGCTACACCTTC. This sequence encodes CASSLLETGNYGYTF. The chain uses TRBV5-1 and TRBJ1-2; 7 bases line up with TRBD1. Germline CDR1 is SGHRS and CDR2 is YFSETQ. V trimming: 1 base; J trimming: 2 bases; junction bases outside the gene matches: 5. The CDR3 has 15 residues.

At least ten counts were recorded for this clonotype. This rearrangement joins TRBV5-1 to TRBJ2-7, with D perhaps matching TRBD1 (5 bases). The CDR3 totals 12 residues. The germline V gene has CDR1 SGHRS and CDR2 YFSETQ. With 3 bases removed from V and 3 bases from J, the gap between germline ends came to 7 bases. The CDR3 DNA reads as TGCGCCAGCAGCTCAGGGAACTACGAGCAGTACTTC. Residues: CASSSGNYEQYF.

This clonotype was seen at least ten times. V is TRBV5-4 and J is TRBJ2-3; either TRBD1 or TRBD2 may fit D (5 bases each). The CDR3 sequence is 16 residues long. Germline CDR1 and CDR2: SGHNT and YYREEE (reference sequence). The germline V and J ends were trimmed by 1 base and 2 bases, with 14 bases remaining between them. The CDR3 DNA sequence: TGTGCCAGCAGCTTGCAAGCGGTCGGGGCCACAGATACGCAGTATTTT. Translated: CASSLQAVGATDTQYF. Looking up the rest from reference TRBV5-4 and TRBJ2-3 gives the full variable domain: ETGVTQSPTHLIKTRGQQVTLRCSSQSGHNTVSWYQQALGQGPQFIFQYYREEENGRGNFPPRFSGLQFPNYSSELNVNALELDDSALYLCASSLQAVGATDTQYFGPGTRLTVL.

The rearrangement joins TRBV20-1 to TRBJ2-1; 7 positions agree with TRBD2. Germline V gene sequence: CDR1 DFQATT, CDR2 SNEGSKA (reference sequence). V trimming: 6 bases; J trimming: 2 bases; junction bases outside the gene matches: 7. The CDR3 has 14 amino acids. CDR3 sequence (DNA): TGCAGTGCAGGGAGGGTAGGGCCCTACAATGAGCAGTTCTTC. Amino acids: CSAGRVGPYNEQFF.

This clonotype appeared a few times. CDR3 sequence (DNA): TGCAGTGCTAGAGGGCCGGAGTACAATCAGCCCCAGCATTTT. Translation gives CSARGPEYNQPQHF. The chain combines TRBV20-1 with TRBJ1-5; D is undetermined. This CDR3 has 14 amino acids. V was shortened by 1 base and J by 3 bases, with 10 bases between the two germline ends. Germline CDR1 reads DFQATT; CDR2 reads SNEGSKA (reference sequence).

This clonotype was observed a single time. J is TRBJ2-7 and V is TRBV6-5; 7 bases are a match to TRBD1. Trimming removed 8 bases from V and 4 bases from J; junction bases left unmatched: 8. CDR1 MNHEY and CDR2 SVGAGI come from the germline V gene. The CDR3 spans 13 residues. CDR3 loop: CASAGGPFYEQYF. The CDR3 nucleotides read TGTGCCAGCGCAGGGGGTCCATTTTACGAGCAGTACTTC.

This chain joins TRBV15 and TRBJ1-2; D not resolved. V dropped 1 base and J dropped 3 bases, with 9 bases sitting between them. The CDR3 has 14 residues. The germline V gene encodes CDR1 LNHNV and CDR2 YYDKDF (reference sequence). CDR3 loop: CATSRVEGHYGYTF. The DNA for the CDR3 is TGTGCCACCAGCAGAGTGGAAGGTCACTATGGCTACACCTTC.

This clonotype was seen repeatedly, ten times or more. The chain uses TRBV5-1 and TRBJ2-1, with a tentative D call TRBD1 (7 bases). CDR3 length: 14 amino acids. Looked up from germline, CDR1 is SGHRS and CDR2 is YFSETQ. The V end was cut by 4 bases, the J end by 6 bases, with 14 bases between. DNA of the CDR3: TGCGCCAGCAGCCAGCAGGGGGGCCTCAATGAGCAGTTCTTC. It is translated as CASSQQGGLNEQFF.

V gene TRBV29-1 combines with J gene TRBJ2-1; no definite D call. The V and J ends lost 1 base and 5 bases respectively, with 9 bases between them. The CDR3 runs to 13 residues. The germline V gene encodes CDR1 SQVTM and CDR2 ANQGSEA. The CDR3, as DNA: TGCAGCGTTGAAGGTCCGGTGGACAATGAGCAGTTCTTC. Amino acids: CSVEGPVDNEQFF.

The chain carries TRBV12-3 or TRBV12-4 and TRBJ2-7; D might be TRBD1 (6 bases). CDR3 length: 12 residues. The ends were cut back, 5 bases at V and 3 bases at J, with 8 bases in the middle. The CDR3 protein is CASSGQNYEQYV. CDR3 nucleotide sequence: TGTGCCAGCAGTGGACAGAACTACGAGCAGTACGTC.

This clonotype appeared many times. One junction end does not reproduce the germline sequence, and a read error may be involved. The rearrangement links TRBV7-2 to TRBJ1-1, with D hard to call. The CDR3 has 13 amino acids. Germline V gene sequence: CDR1 SGHTA, CDR2 FQGNSA. In DNA form, the CDR3 reads TGCGCCAGCAGCTTGGCAGGGAACACTGAAGCTTTCTTT. As protein: CASSLAGNTEAFF.

The CDR3 loop reads CASSFRDRVGAFF. The CDR3 DNA follows: TGTGCCAGCAGTTTCCGGGACAGGGTTGGGGCTTTCTTT. The genes are TRBV6-5 and TRBJ1-1, with 9 nucleotides matching TRBD1. Germline lookup yields CDR1 MNHEY and CDR2 SVGAGI. With 4 bases clipped from V and 11 bases from J, the junction kept 8 bases outside the gene matches. This CDR3 contains 13 residues.

The table lists this clonotype with a few counts. The V call is TRBV9, the J call TRBJ1-5, with 7 bases aligning to TRBD1. V dropped 3 bases and J dropped 5; count of bases not matched to a gene: 5. The CDR3 has 14 residues. Per the germline V gene, CDR1 is SGDLS and CDR2 is YYNGEE. CDR3 amino acids: CASSDGTEDQPQHF. DNA for the CDR3: TGTGCCAGCAGCGACGGGACAGAAGATCAGCCCCAGCATTTT.

J is TRBJ1-1 and V is TRBV19, with TRBD1 matching 7 bases. CDR3 length: 15 residues. Germline V gives CDR1 LNHDA, CDR2 SQIVND (reference sequence). J gave up 0 bases and V 4 bases, and 5 bases lay outside the gene matches. CDR3 DNA sequence: TGTGCCAGTAGTAGATCGGGACAGTTGAACACTGAAGCTTTCTTT. This sequence encodes CASSRSGQLNTEAFF.

This clonotype was detected ten times or more. J is TRBJ2-2 and V is TRBV10-3; D is possibly TRBD1 (5 bases). This CDR3 contains 14 residues. CDR1 ENHRY and CDR2 SYGVKD come from the germline V gene. The germline V and J ends were trimmed by 6 bases and 5 bases, with 13 bases remaining between them. CDR3 residues: CAIRAGSRTGELFF. The CDR3 DNA sequence: TGTGCCATCAGGGCAGGGTCAAGGACCGGGGAGCTGTTTTTT.